This entry is about one TCR beta chain. The antigen is undetermined. TCRdb ran MiXCR on the 5' RACE reads and lists one entry per CDR3 protein. Found here are around 370,000 distinct CDR3 sequences, around 9% of them singletons; the top ten hold approximately 8.9%. This record comes from a study of identical twins. General observations from the study: Models predicted less out-of-frame TCR alpha sharing in monozygotic twins than was found. Not following the same donors, the study drew its conclusions from cross-sectional statistical analysis.

This CDR3 comprises 15 residues. V lost 1 base, J lost 1 base, and 11 bases lay in between. Germline lookup yields CDR1 DFQATT and CDR2 SNEGSKA (reference sequence). Material for sequencing was naive T cells sorted from blood. The chain employs TRBV20-1 and TRBJ2-1, with D perhaps TRBD2 (5 bases). This clonotype originated in a woman aged 45-65 years in good health. The CDR3 region is CSARVPGVSYNEQFF. The CDR3 DNA reads TGCAGTGCTAGAGTACCCGGGGTATCCTACAATGAGCAGTTCTTC.